The clone carrying this T cell receptor beta chain came up a few times. Its matching antigen is unknown. These data originate in a study of T cells in Graves' hyperthyroidism and ophthalmopathy. The study's findings and limits: Most thyroid clonotypes expanded above 0.001 were also detected in blood.

RNA transcripts served as the template for amplifying TCR beta CDR3 regions. TCR CDR3 regions were first amplified by RT-PCR with HTBI primers. One entry per CDR3 protein, called by TCRdb with MiXCR from the multiplex PCR reads. The table has about 690,000 distinct CDR3 sequences, roughly a sixth seen once. The length of the CDR3 is 19 residues. J was trimmed by 4 bases and V by 5 bases; bases with no gene match: 17. CDR1 is SEHNR, CDR2 FQNEAQ, per germline (reference sequence). On the basis of clinical symptoms, serum thyroxine and TRAb, thyroid ultrasound and orbital computed tomography, diagnoses were made.

The sequenced material came from blood. The rearrangement links TRBV7-9 to TRBJ2-2; 9 bases match TRBD1. This TCR was recovered from a man in his fifties with Graves' hyperthyroidism. The CDR3 region is CASSPSLDRGRPTTGELFF. CDR3 in DNA: TGTGCCAGCAGCCCCTCCTTGGACAGGGGAAGGCCGACCACCGGGGAGCTGTTTTTT.